This T cell receptor beta chain was retrieved from a study of cytomegalovirus exposure and HLA in healthy donors (dated by TCRdb to about 2017). Broadly, across the study: In an earlier analysis of roughly 590 of the donors, 250 to 300 Gb of sequence data and approximately 100 million unique TCR beta sequences from some 170 million T cells were reported. Rather than drawing on any new phenotypic data, the later analysis identified candidate immune exposures from TCR beta sequences and the way those sequences occurred across donors. Donor age, sex, ethnicity and CMV serostatus were compiled together with the repertoire data. The number of typed donors differed by locus: roughly 629-640 for A, B, C, DRB1 and DQB1; approximately 520 for DQA1; around 610 for DPA1; and 400 to 480 for DPB1. Among 398 genotyped donors of the cohort, an average of roughly 230,000 unique TCR beta nucleotide sequences was sequenced per donor, of which 15% to 20% were non-productive. Every repertoire in the discovery cohort had been generated on one and the same sequencing platform. Roughly 5 DR-DQ haplotypes were handled as single units for association and clustering, since linkage in the cohort was strong. Using immunosequencing, the study profiled T cell repertoires from about 610 subjects and related those repertoires to cytomegalovirus serostatus. Approximately 300 gigabases of sequencing data and 91 million or so unique TCR sequences made up an early release that covered approximately 650 HLA-typed donors. The genetic ancestry cluster associated with self-reported Caucasian donors included about 84% of the roughly 360 genotyped donors. In a later genetic analysis, genome-wide SNP genotypes for about 65% of the roughly 670 donors were used, and that subset was treated as a discovery cohort. A later analysis re-examined previously published TCR beta repertoires from more than 550 donors and added high-resolution HLA genotyping to investigate patterns of TCR occurrence. Along with the roughly 700-subject first cohort, a separate validation cohort of about 110 different subjects was used. The study aimed to test whether signatures of past pathogen exposure could be identified by cataloging public T cell receptors. In an earlier analysis of a few hundred of the donors, high-throughput TCR beta sequencing was used to judge whether each TCR beta V gene segment behaved as functional or pseudogenic. High-throughput TCR immunosequencing, statistical association of individual TCRs with disease status, and machine learning were combined to predict cytomegalovirus infection status. HLA typing covered class I and class II loci at four-digit resolution. The full study reports these points: In this cohort, only TCR beta chains were sequenced, and detectable features were limited by the absence of alpha or paired-chain data. Fewer than 20 rarely observed V segments, including chromosome 9 orphons, were excluded from the earlier analysis of almost 600 of the donors because counts were too low. A later analysis found that most CMV-associated TCR beta chains appeared HLA-restricted, with HLA associations seemingly driven largely by CMV exposure. A further reported finding was that TCR beta sequences accurately predicted the HLA-A and HLA-B alleles for most subjects in the first cohort. In a later analysis, around 15,000 TCR beta sequences were associated with specific HLA alleles at a false discovery rate of 0.05. The authors suggested that the approach could potentially be extended to other disease states and immunological phenotypes. While some public TCRs were present in many individuals, most TCR sequences turned up only very rarely across donors. Cytomegalovirus status was reported to be diagnosed by the classifier with high specificity and sensitivity in both the original and validation cohorts. The study gave a list of 150 to 200 TCR beta chains associated with cytomegalovirus. Because the 87-base-pair reads could not distinguish some IMGT-functional V segments, including TRBV6-2 and TRBV6-3, those segments were excluded. The presence/absence analyses assumed that sequencing depth was roughly uniform across donors, and that assumption may not be true. V-gene and J-gene trimming of TCR beta chains was associated with a missense DCLRE1C variant in a later genetic analysis, and the association was replicated in an independent cohort. In a later genetic analysis, fewer N-insertions in productive TCRs were reported among donors in an Asian-associated ancestry cluster than the roughly 640-donor mean. When HLA alleles, especially DR and DQ, strongly co-occurred, attributing TCR associations to individual alleles was difficult. In vitro tests confirmed that three of the cytomegalovirus-associated TCR beta chains recognize cytomegalovirus antigens. In a later analysis, several top co-occurrence clusters were reported to appear linked to parvovirus B19, influenza, CMV and Epstein-Barr virus. Because HLA typing was missing for some donors at each locus, association tests included only the typed subset. A cluster of highly shared sequence variants was judged likely to be a technical artifact of the sequencing pipeline. A later analysis found that TCR association rates varied across HLA loci, with DRB1 alleles showing the most associated TCRs and HLA-C alleles the fewest. For the cohort, immune exposure information was limited to CMV serostatus. Broadly in line with IMGT annotations, most TCR beta V segments showed up in productive rearrangements about 87% or about 30% of the time in an earlier analysis of a few hundred of the donors. Compared with equally common non-associated chains, HLA-associated TCR beta chains in a later analysis were more clonally expanded and had lower generation probabilities. Linkage disequilibrium might explain the correlated functional status among segregating V segments, but an unknown experimental factor could not be ruled out.

Library construction relied on the immunoSEQ multiplex PCR assay. A mixture of 60 forward primers for TCR Vbeta segments and 13 reverse primers for TCR Jbeta segments was used in the multiplex PCR. The CDR3 region of rearranged TCR beta genes was amplified from genomic DNA with a multiplex PCR assay. The Illumina HiSeq System was used to sequence the amplified TCR beta libraries as 87-base-pair reads. On the study's bioinformatics: A later analysis tallied approximately 87 million unique TCR beta chains across the 666 repertoires, and about 12 million of those chains were shared by two or more donors. Raw reads were error-corrected and collapsed into unique sequences with a nearest-neighbor algorithm that merged closely related sequences to remove PCR and sequencing errors. V, D and J gene segments were assigned by aligning CDR3 sequences to IMGT reference sequences. For a sequence to be retained, a match of at least six nucleotides was required to both a V gene segment and a J gene segment. A rearrangement counted as productive if the CDR3 had no stop codons and remained in frame with V and J, and every other rearrangement counted as non-productive. CDR3 was defined by IMGT convention, running from the second conserved V-encoded cysteine to the conserved J-encoded phenylalanine. In an earlier analysis of more than 550 of the donors, sequences lacking an unambiguous match to a single V gene segment were excluded. In an earlier analysis of a few hundred of the donors, V segments were called functional above 56.7% productive rearrangements and were called segregating when the between-donor standard deviation exceeded 5%. A statistical classification framework was developed to diagnose cytomegalovirus status using the catalog of TCR beta chain sequences. In a later analysis, TCR nucleotide sequences were compared against IMGT/GENE-DB human TR gene sequences so that V and J genes could be assigned. The TCRdist pipeline was used in a later analysis to assign CDR3 sequences and most-parsimonious VDJ recombination scenarios. A later analysis defined each TCR beta chain by its CDR3 amino acid sequence plus V-gene family, and excluded reads lacking a unique V-gene family. As a way to deal with suspected cross-contamination and a sequencing artifact, a later analysis dropped 500 to 700 nucleotide sequences that were highly shared and had low generation probability. A later analysis calculated a clonal expansion index for each public chain from normalized within-repertoire ranks of inferred template counts. In a later analysis, generation probabilities were computed using a VDJ recombination model fitted to out-of-frame rearrangements, and the results were checked against IGoR. A later analysis scored TCR-TCR, TCR-HLA and TCR-CMV co-occurrence with hypergeometric tests, applying a repertoire-size bias correction to TCR pairs. A later analysis estimated false discovery rates by permuting HLA or CMV assignments 20 times. In a later analysis, co-occurring TCRs were grouped with DBSCAN, and TCRdist sequence similarity was added when clustering was performed within HLA-allele-positive subsets. Repertoires with fewer than 30,000 or more than 120,000 public chains, plus five repertoires with anomalous nucleotide sharing, were excluded from co-occurrence clustering. TCRdb took this table from immuneACCESS and kept in-frame rearrangements with V and J called. Such tables lack part of the clones; where checked against another copy, unresolved V genes explain under half of the gap, and the rest is unexplained. V, J and clone size were drawn from that table, and D and trimming were deduced from the DNA. Present in this sample are approximately 180,000 clones, approximately 78% of which were seen just once. The biggest ten clones account for about 1.7% of the sample.

The CDR3, cysteine through phenylalanine, is 17 amino acids long. Just the 51-base CDR3 DNA is kept, in frame starting at base 1. According to the germline V gene, CDR1 reads SGHVS and CDR2 reads FQNEAQ. Unmatched junction bases come to 6, with V trimmed by 3 bases and J by 1 base. The cohort consisted of more than 650 healthy bone marrow donors. Cohort members were all nominally healthy when sampled, although unrecorded immune exposures were likely present. The donor tested CMV seronegative and was one of the 352 seronegative cohort members. Each donor provided a peripheral blood sample, and peripheral blood mononuclear cells were used for TCR beta sequencing. Genomic DNA extraction from the blood cell samples was performed with the Qiagen DNeasy Blood Extraction Kit. With regard to this clone: Its antigen is not yet known. One base away there is no much larger clone; base qualities are not given.

Input material: PBMCs. Recombination linked TRBV7-8 to TRBJ2-3; 11 bases in the middle match TRBD2. This receptor was taken from a woman younger than 30 in good health and CMV-seronegative. The bases read TGTGCCAGCAGCTTGGGTAGACTAGCGGGACGCACAGATACGCAGTATTTT. Its protein is CASSLGRLAGRTDTQYF.